This T cell receptor (beta chain) was found in a study of high-grade serous ovarian cancer treatment subgroups. Whole-study context: Each sample yielded on average roughly 8,200 unique TCR beta rearrangements from around 15,000 reads. Study conclusions and caveats: Same-patient tumor repertoires overlapped at roughly 0.095 to 0.85; different patients barely overlapped. TCR relatedness rose with neoantigen level and trended with mutation load.

Tumor tissue was taken before any definitive surgery or chemotherapy was given. Regarding this clone: The target antigen is unknown.

TCRdb keeps only in-frame clones here, not all; method: immunoSEQ multiplex PCR. Of about 4,900 clones listed, 65% to 70% were seen once; the top ten hold about a tenth. Sample: tumor tissue. This TCR was sampled from a human donor with high-grade serous ovarian cancer.

The CDR3 coding sequence is TGTGCCAGCAGTTTGTCCTCTGGAAACACCATATATTTT. This translates into CASSLSSGNTIYF. This chain links TRBV27 with TRBJ1-3, with D unresolved. The CDR3 totals 13 residues. The germline V and J ends were trimmed by 3 bases and 0 bases, with 3 bases remaining between them. The germline CDR1 and CDR2 sequences are MNHEY and SMNVEV (reference sequence).